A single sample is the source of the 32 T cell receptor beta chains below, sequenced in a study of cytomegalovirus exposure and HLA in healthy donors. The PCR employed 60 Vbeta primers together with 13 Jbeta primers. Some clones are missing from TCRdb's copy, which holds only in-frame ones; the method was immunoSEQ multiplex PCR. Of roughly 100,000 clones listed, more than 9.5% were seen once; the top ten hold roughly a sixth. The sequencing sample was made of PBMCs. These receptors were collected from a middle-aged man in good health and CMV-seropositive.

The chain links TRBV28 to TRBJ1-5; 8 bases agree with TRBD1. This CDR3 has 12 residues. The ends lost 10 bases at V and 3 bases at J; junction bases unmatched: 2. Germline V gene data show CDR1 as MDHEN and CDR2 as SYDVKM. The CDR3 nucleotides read TGTGCCATACAGGGGGACAATCAGCCCCAGCATTTT. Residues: CAIQGDNQPQHF.

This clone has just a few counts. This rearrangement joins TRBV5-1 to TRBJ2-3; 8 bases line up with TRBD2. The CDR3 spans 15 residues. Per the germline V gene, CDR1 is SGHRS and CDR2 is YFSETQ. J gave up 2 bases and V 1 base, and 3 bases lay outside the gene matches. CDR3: CASSLRAGATDTQYF. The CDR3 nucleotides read TGCGCCAGCAGCTTGCGAGCGGGGGCCACAGATACGCAGTATTTT.

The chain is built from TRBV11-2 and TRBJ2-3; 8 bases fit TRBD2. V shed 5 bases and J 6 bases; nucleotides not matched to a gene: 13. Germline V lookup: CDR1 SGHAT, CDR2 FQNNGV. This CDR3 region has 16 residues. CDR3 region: CASSITSGRTVDTQYF. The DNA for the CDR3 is TGTGCCAGCAGCATTACTAGCGGAAGAACTGTGGATACGCAGTATTTT. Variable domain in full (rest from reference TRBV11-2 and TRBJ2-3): EAGVAQSPRYKIIEKRQSVAFWCNPISGHATLYWYQQILGQGPKLLIQFQNNGVVDDSQLPKDRFSAERLKGVDSTLKIQPAKLEDSAVYLCASSITSGRTVDTQYFGPGTRLTVL.

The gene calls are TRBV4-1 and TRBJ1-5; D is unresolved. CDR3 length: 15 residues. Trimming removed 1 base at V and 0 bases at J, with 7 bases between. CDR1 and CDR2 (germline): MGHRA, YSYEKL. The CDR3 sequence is CASSQASNSNQPQHF. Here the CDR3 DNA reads TGCGCCAGCAGCCAAGCCAGTAATAGCAATCAGCCCCAGCATTTT.

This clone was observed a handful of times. The CDR3 DNA sequence: TGTGCCAGCTCAACGGACAGGGTCGCCGCTTTCTTT. Residues: CASSTDRVAAFF. V usage is TRBV18 and J usage is TRBJ1-1; 8 bases line up with TRBD1. CDR1 is KGHSH and CDR2 is LQKENI in the germline V gene. Germline trimming cut 5 bases from V and 11 bases from J; bases unmatched to any gene: 7. The CDR3 is 12 amino acids. Based on the CDR3 plus reference TRBV18 and TRBJ1-1, the full variable domain is NAGVMQNPRHLVRRRGQEARLRCSPMKGHSHVYWYRQLPEEGLKFMVYLQKENIIDESGMPKERFSAEFPKEGPSILRIQQVVRGDSAAYFCASSTDRVAAFFGQGTRLTVV.

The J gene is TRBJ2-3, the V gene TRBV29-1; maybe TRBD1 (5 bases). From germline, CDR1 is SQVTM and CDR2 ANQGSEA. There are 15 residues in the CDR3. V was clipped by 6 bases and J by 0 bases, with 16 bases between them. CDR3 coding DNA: TGCAGCGTCGCCTCCGAAGGGGTTAGCACAGATACGCAGTATTTT. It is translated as CSVASEGVSTDTQYF.

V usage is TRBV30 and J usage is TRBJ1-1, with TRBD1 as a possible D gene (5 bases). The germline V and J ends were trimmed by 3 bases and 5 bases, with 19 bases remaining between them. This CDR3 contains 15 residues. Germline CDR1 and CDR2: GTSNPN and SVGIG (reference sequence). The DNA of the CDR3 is TGTGCCTGGAGAGCCCGTCGACAGCATGGGACTGAAGCTTTCTTT. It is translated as CAWRARRQHGTEAFF.

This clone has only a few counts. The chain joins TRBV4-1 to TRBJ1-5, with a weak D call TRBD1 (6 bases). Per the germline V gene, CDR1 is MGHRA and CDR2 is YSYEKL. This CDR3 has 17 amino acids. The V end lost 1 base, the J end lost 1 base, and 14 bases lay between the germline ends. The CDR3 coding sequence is TGCGCCAGCAGCCAAGTGGGTAGAGGGGGAAGCAATCAGCCCCAGCATTTT. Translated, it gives CASSQVGRGGSNQPQHF.

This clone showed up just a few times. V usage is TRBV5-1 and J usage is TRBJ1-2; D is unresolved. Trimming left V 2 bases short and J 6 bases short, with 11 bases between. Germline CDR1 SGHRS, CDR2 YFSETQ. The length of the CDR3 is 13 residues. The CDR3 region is CASSLAHEDGYTF. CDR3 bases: TGCGCCAGCAGCTTAGCTCACGAGGATGGCTACACCTTC.

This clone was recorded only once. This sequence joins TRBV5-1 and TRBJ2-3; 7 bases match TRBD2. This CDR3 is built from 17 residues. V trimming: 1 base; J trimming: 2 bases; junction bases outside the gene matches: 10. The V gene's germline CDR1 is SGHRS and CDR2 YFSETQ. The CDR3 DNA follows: TGCGCCAGCAGCTTGCGGTTCTCTAGCGGAGACACAGATACGCAGTATTTT. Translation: CASSLRFSSGDTDTQYF.

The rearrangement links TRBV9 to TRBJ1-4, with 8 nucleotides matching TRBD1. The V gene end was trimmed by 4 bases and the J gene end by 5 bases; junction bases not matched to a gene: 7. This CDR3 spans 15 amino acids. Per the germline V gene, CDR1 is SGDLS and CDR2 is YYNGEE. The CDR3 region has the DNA TGTGCCAGCAGCCCCGGGACAGGCCTAAATGAAAAACTGTTTTTT. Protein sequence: CASSPGTGLNEKLFF.

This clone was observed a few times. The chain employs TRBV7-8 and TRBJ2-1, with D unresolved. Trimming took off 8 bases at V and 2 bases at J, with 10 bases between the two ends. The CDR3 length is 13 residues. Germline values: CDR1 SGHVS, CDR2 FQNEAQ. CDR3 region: CASRVSTYNEQFF. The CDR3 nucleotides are TGTGCCAGCCGGGTAAGCACCTACAATGAGCAGTTCTTC.

DNA for the CDR3: TGCGCCAGCAGCCAAGATGCGGGACGAGGAAACACCATATATTTT. The encoded protein is CASSQDAGRGNTIYF. The chain recombines TRBV4-1 with TRBJ1-3; possible D gene TRBD1, 5 bases. CDR3 size: 15 residues. The germline CDR1 and CDR2 sequences are MGHRA and YSYEKL. Trimming stripped 0 bases from V and 4 bases from J, with 10 bases between.

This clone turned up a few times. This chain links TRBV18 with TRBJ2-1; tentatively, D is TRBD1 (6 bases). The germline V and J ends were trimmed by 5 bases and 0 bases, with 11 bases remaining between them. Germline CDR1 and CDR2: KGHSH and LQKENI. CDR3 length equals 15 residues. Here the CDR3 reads CASSTGQSSYNEQFF. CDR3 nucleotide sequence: TGTGCCAGCTCAACAGGACAGAGCTCCTACAATGAGCAGTTCTTC.

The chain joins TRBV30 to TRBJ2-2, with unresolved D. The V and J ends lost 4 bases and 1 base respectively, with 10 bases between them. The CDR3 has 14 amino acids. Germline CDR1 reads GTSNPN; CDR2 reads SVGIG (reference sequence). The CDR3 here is CAWTVSWNTGELFF. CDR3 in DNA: TGTGCCTGGACGGTTAGCTGGAACACCGGGGAGCTGTTTTTT.

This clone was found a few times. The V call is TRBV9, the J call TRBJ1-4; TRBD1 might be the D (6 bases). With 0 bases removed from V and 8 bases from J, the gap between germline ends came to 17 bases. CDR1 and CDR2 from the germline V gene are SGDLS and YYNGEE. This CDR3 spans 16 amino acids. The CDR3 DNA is TGTGCCAGCAGCGTAGGGTATAACAGGGCGAGGGAAAAACTGTTTTTT. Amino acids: CASSVGYNRAREKLFF.

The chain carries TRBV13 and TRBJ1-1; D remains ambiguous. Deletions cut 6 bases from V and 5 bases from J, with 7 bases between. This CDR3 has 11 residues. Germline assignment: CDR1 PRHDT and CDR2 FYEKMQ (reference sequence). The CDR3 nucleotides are TGTGCCAGCAGAGAGCGTACTGAAGCTTTCTTT. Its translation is CASRERTEAFF.

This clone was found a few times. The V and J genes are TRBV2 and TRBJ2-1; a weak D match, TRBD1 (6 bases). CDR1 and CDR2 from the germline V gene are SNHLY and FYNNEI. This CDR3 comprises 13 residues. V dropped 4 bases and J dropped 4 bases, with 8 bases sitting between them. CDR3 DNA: TGTGCCAGCAGTGTAGGACAGTACAATGAGCAGTTCTTC. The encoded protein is CASSVGQYNEQFF.

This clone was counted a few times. For the CDR3, the DNA is TGTGCCAGCAGCTTAAGGACAGGCACAGTGGTCGAAAAACTGTTTTTT. Its translation is CASSLRTGTVVEKLFF. The rearrangement uses TRBV13 and TRBJ1-4; 7 nucleotides match TRBD1. CDR1 and CDR2 from the germline V gene are PRHDT and FYEKMQ (reference sequence). CDR3 size: 16 residues. V dropped 2 bases and J dropped 8; count of bases not matched to a gene: 11.

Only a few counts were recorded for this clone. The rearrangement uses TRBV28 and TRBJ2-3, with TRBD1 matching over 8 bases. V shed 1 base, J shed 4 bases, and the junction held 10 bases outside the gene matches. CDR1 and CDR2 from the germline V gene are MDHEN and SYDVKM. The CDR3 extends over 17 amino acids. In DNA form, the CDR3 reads TGTGCCAGCAGTTTATCATGGGGCAGGGGGCTACCAGATACGCAGTATTTT. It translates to CASSLSWGRGLPDTQYF.

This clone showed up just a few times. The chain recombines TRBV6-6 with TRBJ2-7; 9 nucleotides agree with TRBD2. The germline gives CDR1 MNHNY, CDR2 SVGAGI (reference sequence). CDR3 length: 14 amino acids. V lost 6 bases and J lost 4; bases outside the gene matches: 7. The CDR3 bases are TGTGCCAGCAGCCCACCGACTAGCGGTTACGAGCAGTACTTC. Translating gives CASSPPTSGYEQYF.

CDR3 region: CASLRPGTGGSYGYTF. The CDR3 region has the DNA TGTGCCAGTCTTAGGCCCGGGACAGGGGGGAGCTATGGCTACACCTTC. The rearrangement joins TRBV6-6 to TRBJ1-2, with 11 bases matching TRBD1. This CDR3 is 16 amino acids long. The V and J ends lost 9 bases and 4 bases, in that order; junction bases with no gene match: 13. Germline CDR1 is MNHNY and CDR2 is SVGAGI (reference sequence).

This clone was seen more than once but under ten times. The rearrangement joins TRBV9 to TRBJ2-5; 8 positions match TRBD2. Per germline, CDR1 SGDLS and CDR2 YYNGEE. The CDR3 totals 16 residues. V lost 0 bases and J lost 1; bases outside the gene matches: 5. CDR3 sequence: CASSVVASGPQETQYF. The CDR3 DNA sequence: TGTGCCAGCAGCGTAGTGGCTAGCGGGCCCCAAGAGACCCAGTACTTC.

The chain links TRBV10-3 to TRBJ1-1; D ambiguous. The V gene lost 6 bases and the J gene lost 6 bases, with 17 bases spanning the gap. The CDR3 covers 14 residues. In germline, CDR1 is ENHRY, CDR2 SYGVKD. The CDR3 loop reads CAIREAGSLSEAFF. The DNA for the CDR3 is TGTGCCATCAGAGAAGCCGGGAGCCTCTCTGAAGCTTTCTTT.

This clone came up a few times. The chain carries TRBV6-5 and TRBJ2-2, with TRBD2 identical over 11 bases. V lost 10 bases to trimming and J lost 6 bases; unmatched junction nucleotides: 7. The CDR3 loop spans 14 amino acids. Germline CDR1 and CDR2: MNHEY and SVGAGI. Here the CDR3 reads CATSISGRAGELFF. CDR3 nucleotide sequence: TGTGCCACCTCCATTAGCGGGAGGGCCGGGGAGCTGTTTTTT.

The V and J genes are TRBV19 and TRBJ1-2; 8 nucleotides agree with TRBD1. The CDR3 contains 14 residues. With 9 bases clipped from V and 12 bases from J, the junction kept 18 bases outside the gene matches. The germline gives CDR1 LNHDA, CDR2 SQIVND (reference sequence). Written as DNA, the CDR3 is TGTGCCAGCGCCGAGTCCAACAGGGGGTCTTGGAACACCTTC. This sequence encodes CASAESNRGSWNTF.

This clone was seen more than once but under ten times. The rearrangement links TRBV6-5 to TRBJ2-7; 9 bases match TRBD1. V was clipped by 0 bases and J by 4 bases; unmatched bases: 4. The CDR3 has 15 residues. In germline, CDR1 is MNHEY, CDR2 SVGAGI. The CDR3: CASSYSRGQGYEQYF. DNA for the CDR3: TGTGCCAGCAGTTACTCGAGGGGACAGGGATACGAGCAGTACTTC.

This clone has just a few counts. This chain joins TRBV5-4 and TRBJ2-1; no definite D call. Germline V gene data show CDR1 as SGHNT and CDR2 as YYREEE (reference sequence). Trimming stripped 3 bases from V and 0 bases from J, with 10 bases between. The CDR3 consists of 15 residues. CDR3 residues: CASSSPWSSYNEQFF. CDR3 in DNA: TGTGCCAGCAGCTCACCGTGGAGCTCCTACAATGAGCAGTTCTTC.

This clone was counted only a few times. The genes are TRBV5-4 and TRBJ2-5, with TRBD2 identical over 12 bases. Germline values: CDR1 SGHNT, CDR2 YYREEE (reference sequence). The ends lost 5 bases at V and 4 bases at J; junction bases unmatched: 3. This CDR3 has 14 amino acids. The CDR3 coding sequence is TGTGCCAGCAGACCGACTAGCGGGAGAGAGACCCAGTACTTC. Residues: CASRPTSGRETQYF.

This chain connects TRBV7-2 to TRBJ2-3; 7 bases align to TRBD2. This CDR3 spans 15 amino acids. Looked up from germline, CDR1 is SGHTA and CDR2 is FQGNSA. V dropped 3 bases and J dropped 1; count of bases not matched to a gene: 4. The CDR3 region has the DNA TGTGCCAGCAGCTTTAGCGGGTGGGGCACAGATACGCAGTATTTT. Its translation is CASSFSGWGTDTQYF.

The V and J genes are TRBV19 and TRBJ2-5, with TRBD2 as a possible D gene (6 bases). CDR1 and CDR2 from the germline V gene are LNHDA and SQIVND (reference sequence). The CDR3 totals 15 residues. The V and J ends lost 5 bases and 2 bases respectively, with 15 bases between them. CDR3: CASSLLGEAQETQYF. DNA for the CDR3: TGTGCCAGTAGTCTCCTGGGGGAGGCTCAAGAGACCCAGTACTTC.

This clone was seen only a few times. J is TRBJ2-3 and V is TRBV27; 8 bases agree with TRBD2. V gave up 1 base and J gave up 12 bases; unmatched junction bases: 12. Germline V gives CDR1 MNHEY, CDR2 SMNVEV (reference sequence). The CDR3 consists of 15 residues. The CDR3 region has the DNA TGTGCCAGCAGTTTATTTCTTCTCGCGGGGGGCCTTCAGTATTTT. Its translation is CASSLFLLAGGLQYF.